This entry describes one T cell receptor beta chain. In the source study's methods: Amplification of reference gene primers provided the estimated nucleated cell counts. TCRdb keeps only in-frame clones here, not all; method: immunoSEQ multiplex PCR. V and J calls and clone size follow that table, whereas D and trimming were derived from the DNA. The table shows 130,000 to 150,000 clones, with approximately 80% occurring only once. The germline V and J ends were trimmed by 2 bases and 0 bases, with 8 bases remaining between them. Germline CDR1 is GTSNPN and CDR2 is SVGIG (reference sequence). This CDR3 is built from 13 residues. This entry comes from a study of blood T cell repertoires in COVID-19. Study-level background: The study drew acute and convalescent COVID-19 samples from the United States, Italy and Spain. Nucleic acid was either cDNA or gDNA, and it came from T cells, B-cell-depleted T cells, or PBMCs.

The sample was peripheral blood. The receptor was derived from a man between 65 and 80 years old who had recovered from COVID-19. The V gene is TRBV30, the J gene TRBJ2-7, with a tentative D call TRBD2 (5 bases). The CDR3 coding sequence is TGTGCCTGGAGTATGGGGAGCTCCTACGAGCAGTACTTC. Its translation: CAWSMGSSYEQYF.